This T cell receptor (beta chain) was identified during a study of blood T cell repertoires in COVID-19. Clones were read by immunoSEQ multiplex PCR, and TCRdb kept only the in-frame ones, dropping some. There are over 250,000 clones in the sample; 65% to 90% occur only once, and less than 15% lies in the top ten. Germline V lookup: CDR1 MNHNS, CDR2 SASEGT. There are 16 residues in the CDR3. V shed 4 bases and J shed 4 bases, with 16 bases lying between them. The specimen sequenced was peripheral blood. This sequence originates from a woman aged 70-85 years with COVID-19, enrolled during active disease. The chain carries TRBV6-1 and TRBJ2-2, with D possibly being TRBD1 (6 bases). The DNA of the CDR3 is TGTGCCAGCAGTGTTGTGGGGGCCCATCTCACCGGGGAGCTGTTTTTT. Its translation is CASSVVGAHLTGELFF.